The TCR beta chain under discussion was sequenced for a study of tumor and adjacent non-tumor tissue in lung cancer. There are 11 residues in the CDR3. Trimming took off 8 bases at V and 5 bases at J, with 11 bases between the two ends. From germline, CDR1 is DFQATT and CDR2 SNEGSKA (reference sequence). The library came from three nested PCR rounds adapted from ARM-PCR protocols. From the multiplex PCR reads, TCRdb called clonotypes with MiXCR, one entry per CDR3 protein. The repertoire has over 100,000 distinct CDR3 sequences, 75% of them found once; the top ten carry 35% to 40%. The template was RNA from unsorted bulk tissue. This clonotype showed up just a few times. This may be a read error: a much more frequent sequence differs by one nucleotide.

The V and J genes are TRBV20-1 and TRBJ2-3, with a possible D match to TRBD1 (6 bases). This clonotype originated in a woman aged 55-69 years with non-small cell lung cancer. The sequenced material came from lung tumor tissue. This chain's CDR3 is CSTQGVDTQYF. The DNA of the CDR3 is TGCAGTACACAGGGCGTAGATACGCAGTATTTT.